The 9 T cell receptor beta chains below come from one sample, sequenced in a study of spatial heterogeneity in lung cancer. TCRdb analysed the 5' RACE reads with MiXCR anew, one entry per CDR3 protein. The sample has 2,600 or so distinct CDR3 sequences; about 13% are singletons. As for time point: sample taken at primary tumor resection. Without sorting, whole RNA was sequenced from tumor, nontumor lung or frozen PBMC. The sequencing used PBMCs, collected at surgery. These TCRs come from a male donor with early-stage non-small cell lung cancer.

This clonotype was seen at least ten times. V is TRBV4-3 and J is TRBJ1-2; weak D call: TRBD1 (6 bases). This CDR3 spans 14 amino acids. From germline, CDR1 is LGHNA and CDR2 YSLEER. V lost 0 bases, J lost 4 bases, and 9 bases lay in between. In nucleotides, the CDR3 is TGCGCCAGCAGCCAAGACAGGGGTCCCTATGGCTACACCTTC. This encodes CASSQDRGPYGYTF.

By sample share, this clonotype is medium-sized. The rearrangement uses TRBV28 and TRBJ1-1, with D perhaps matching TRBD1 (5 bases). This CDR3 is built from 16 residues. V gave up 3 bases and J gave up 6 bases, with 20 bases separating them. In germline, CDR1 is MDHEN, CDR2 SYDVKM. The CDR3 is CASSFGGDRGGAEAFF. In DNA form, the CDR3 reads TGTGCCAGCAGTTTTGGTGGGGACCGGGGCGGCGCTGAAGCTTTCTTT.

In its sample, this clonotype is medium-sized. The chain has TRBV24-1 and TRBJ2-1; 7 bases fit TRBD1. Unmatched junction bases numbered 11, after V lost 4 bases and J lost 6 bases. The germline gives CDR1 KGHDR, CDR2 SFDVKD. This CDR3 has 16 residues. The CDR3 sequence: CATSDTGTPGGNEQFF. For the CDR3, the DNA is TGTGCCACCAGTGACACCGGGACCCCAGGGGGCAATGAGCAGTTCTTC.

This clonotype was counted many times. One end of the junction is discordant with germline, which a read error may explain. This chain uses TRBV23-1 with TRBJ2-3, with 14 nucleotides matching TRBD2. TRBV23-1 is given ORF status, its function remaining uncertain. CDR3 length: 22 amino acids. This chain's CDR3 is CARSPGLAGDFTPPRPPDTQYF. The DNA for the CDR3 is TGCGCCAGAAGTCCGGGACTAGCGGGAGATTTCACCCCCCCACGGCCCCCAGATACGCAGTATTTT.

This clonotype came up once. As DNA, the CDR3 is TGTGCCATCAGTGAGACGGACGGCGTAGGGAAGACCCAGTACTTC. Translated, it gives CAISETDGVGKTQYF. The gene calls are TRBV10-3 and TRBJ2-5; D ambiguous. The CDR3 spans 15 residues. CDR1 ENHRY and CDR2 SYGVKD come from the germline V gene. The germline V and J ends were trimmed by 2 bases and 6 bases, with 16 bases remaining between them.

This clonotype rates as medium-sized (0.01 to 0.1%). CDR3 bases: TGTGCCAGCAGCTTACTCACCAACTATGGCTACACCTTC. It encodes CASSLLTNYGYTF. The chain employs TRBV7-8 and TRBJ1-2, with D hard to call. The V gene lost 2 bases and the J gene lost 2 bases, with 6 bases spanning the gap. Per the germline V gene, CDR1 is SGHVS and CDR2 is FQNEAQ. The CDR3 sequence is 13 residues long.

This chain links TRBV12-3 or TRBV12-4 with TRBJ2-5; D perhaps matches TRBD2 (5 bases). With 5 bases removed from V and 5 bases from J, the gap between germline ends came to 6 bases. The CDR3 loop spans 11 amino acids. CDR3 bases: TGTGCCAGCAGTCGAGGGGAGACCCAGTACTTC. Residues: CASSRGETQYF.

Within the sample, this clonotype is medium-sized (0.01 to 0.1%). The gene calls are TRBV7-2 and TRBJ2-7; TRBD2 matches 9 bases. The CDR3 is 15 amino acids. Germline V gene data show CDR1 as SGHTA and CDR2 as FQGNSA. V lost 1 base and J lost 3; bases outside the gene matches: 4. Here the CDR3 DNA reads TGTGCCAGCAGCTTAGTCGTAGCGGGAGTCTACGAGCAGTACTTC. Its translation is CASSLVVAGVYEQYF. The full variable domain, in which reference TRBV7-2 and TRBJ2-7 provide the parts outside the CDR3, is GAGVSQSPSNKVTEKGKDVELRCDPISGHTALYWYRQSLGQGLEFLIYFQGNSAPDKSGLPSDRFSAERTGGSVSTLTIQRTQQEDSAVYLCASSLVVAGVYEQYFGPGTRLTVT.

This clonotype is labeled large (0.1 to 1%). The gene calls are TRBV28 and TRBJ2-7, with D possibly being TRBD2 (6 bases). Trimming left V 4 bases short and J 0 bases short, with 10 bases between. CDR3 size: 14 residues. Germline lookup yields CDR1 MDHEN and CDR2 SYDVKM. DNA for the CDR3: TGTGCCAGCAGTTGGGCGCGGGGCTCCTACGAGCAGTACTTC. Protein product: CASSWARGSYEQYF.